A single sample is the source of the 6 T cell receptor beta chains below, sequenced in a study of cytomegalovirus exposure and HLA in healthy donors (TCRdb year 2017). Receptor libraries were prepared by the immunoSEQ multiplex PCR assay. The multiplex PCR relied on a mix of 60 forward primers for TCR Vbeta segments and 13 reverse primers for TCR Jbeta segments. Not all clones reach the TCRdb copy of this immuneACCESS table, which keeps in-frame sequences only. Checked studies attribute under half of the gap to unresolved V genes and leave the rest unexplained. The table for this sample lists about 130,000 clones; about 71% of them were counted only once. Together, the top ten hold 2.6% of the sample. The sequenced sample consisted of PBMCs. These receptors were obtained from an older woman in good health and CMV-seropositive.

The CDR3 nucleotides read TGTGCCAGCGGGGACAGGGCCTCCTACGAGCAGTACTTC. It is translated as CASGDRASYEQYF. The V gene is TRBV2, the J gene TRBJ2-7; 9 bases match TRBD1. Germline V gives CDR1 SNHLY, CDR2 FYNNEI. This CDR3 is built from 13 residues. Trimming removed 8 bases from V and 0 bases from J; junction bases left unmatched: 2.

The chain joins TRBV7-9 to TRBJ2-7, with D unclear. The CDR3 loop spans 11 amino acids. V was shortened by 5 bases and J by 4 bases, with 6 bases between the two germline ends. Germline CDR1 SEHNR, CDR2 FQNEAQ (reference sequence). CDR3: CASSPQYEQYF. The CDR3 DNA sequence: TGTGCCAGCAGCCCTCAGTACGAGCAGTACTTC.

The chain combines TRBV5-1 with TRBJ2-2; 7 nucleotides align to TRBD1. V was clipped by 0 bases and J by 2 bases; unmatched bases: 4. Germline V gene sequence: CDR1 SGHRS, CDR2 YFSETQ. This CDR3 region has 16 residues. The CDR3 sequence is CASSLVGTANTGELFF. Written as DNA, the CDR3 is TGCGCCAGCAGCTTGGTGGGGACAGCCAACACCGGGGAGCTGTTTTTT.

The chain combines TRBV6-5 with TRBJ1-1; 9 bases map to TRBD1. The germline CDR1 and CDR2 sequences are MNHEY and SVGAGI. V was pared by 4 bases and J by 7 bases, with 7 bases of the junction left unmatched. CDR3 length: 14 amino acids. The CDR3 reads CASSSTGGGSEAFF. CDR3 sequence (DNA): TGTGCCAGCAGTTCGACAGGGGGTGGAAGTGAAGCTTTCTTT.

The chain is built from TRBV2 and TRBJ1-4, with TRBD1 matching over 8 bases. The germline CDR1 and CDR2 sequences are SNHLY and FYNNEI. The J segment lost 8 bases and the V segment lost 6 bases, leaving 11 bases of the junction unmatched. The CDR3 loop spans 15 amino acids. The CDR3 region is CASRVSRTGREKLFF. DNA for the CDR3: TGTGCCAGCAGGGTCAGTCGGACAGGGAGGGAAAAACTGTTTTTT.

In its sample, this clone was seen a few times. The rearrangement links TRBV2 to TRBJ2-7, with 7 bases fitting TRBD2. After removal of 4 bases from V and 6 bases from J, the junction contained 6 bases not matched to a gene. The CDR3 is made up of 13 amino acids. Per the germline V gene, CDR1 is SNHLY and CDR2 is FYNNEI. The CDR3 DNA is TGTGCCAGCAGTGCCCTGACTAGCATCGAGCAGTACTTC. This gives the protein CASSALTSIEQYF.